The rows below give T cell receptor beta chains drawn from one sample of a study of CD8 T cells in ankylosing spondylitis. Using its own MiXCR run on the 5' RACE reads, TCRdb lists one record per CDR3 protein. This table has some 120,000 distinct CDR3 sequences, roughly 13% appearing once. Sample: blood, either unsorted or a sorted T cell fraction (not recorded which). These receptor sequences come from a female donor with ankylosing spondylitis or in good health (not recorded which). Each CDR3 is given with its conserved first and last residue. Each record gives: V gene, D gene, clone size, J gene, CDR3 DNA, CDR3 protein. The D gene is left open where the match is weak. Not all rows give a size; the values are once, few, many and, for expanded clones, a class.

TRBV6-2/TRBV6-3	-	many	TRBJ2-7	TGTGCCAGCAAGATAGGGTTACTTAACGAGCAGTACTTC	CASKIGLLNEQYF
TRBV7-2	TRBD2	many	TRBJ2-7	TGTGCCAGCAGCAGGGGGAGCGGGGGGTCCAAAACCTACGAGCAGTACTTC	CASSRGSGGSKTYEQYF
TRBV4-2	-	few	TRBJ2-3	TGTGCCAGCAGCCAAGATCCCAGGGAAGATACGCAGTATTTT	CASSQDPREDTQYF
TRBV7-7	TRBD2	once	TRBJ2-1	TGTGCTAGCAGCAACGGACTAGCTAATGAGCAGTTCTTC	CASSNGLANEQFF
TRBV15	-	few	TRBJ2-3	TGTGCCACAGCCGGAGGGGCCGTAACAGATACGCAGTATTTT	CATAGGAVTDTQYF
TRBV7-3	TRBD1	few	TRBJ2-1	TGTGCCAGCAGCGATTCCGGGACAGCCTACGGCGAGCAGTTCTTC	CASSDSGTAYGEQFF
TRBV12-3/TRBV12-4	-	-	TRBJ1-1	TGTGCCAGCAGTTCAGACAAGAACACTGAAGCTTTCTTT	CASSSDKNTEAFF
TRBV5-7	TRBD1	few	TRBJ1-6	TGTGCCAGCAGCTCCGGACAGGGTTGGTCACCCCTCCACTTT	CASSSGQGWSPLHF
TRBV5-1	-	few	TRBJ2-1	TGCGCCAGCAGCTTGGGCCAGGCTTCCTACAATGAGCAGTTCTTC	CASSLGQASYNEQFF
TRBV14	-	-	TRBJ2-7	TGTGCCAGCAGCCATTGGGAGGTAGGGACCGAGCAGTACTTC	CASSHWEVGTEQYF
TRBV13	-	many	TRBJ2-1	TGTGCCAGCAGCTTAGGACAGTCAACCTACAATGAGCAGTTCTTC	CASSLGQSTYNEQFF
TRBV12-3/TRBV12-4	-	few	TRBJ1-4	TGTGCCAGCAGCGGGGGGGAGGAAAAACTGTTTTTT	CASSGGEEKLFF
TRBV7-9	-	many	TRBJ1-3	TGTGCCAGCAGCTTAGGTGCAGAATCTGGAAACACCATATATTTT	CASSLGAESGNTIYF
TRBV20-1	-	few	TRBJ1-4	TGCAGTGCTAGAACGACTAATGAAAAACTGTTTTTT	CSARTTNEKLFF
TRBV5-5	-	-	TRBJ2-1	TGTGCCAGCAGTCCAAGGGGATATGAGCAGTTCTTC	CASSPRGYEQFF
TRBV20-1	TRBD2	-	TRBJ2-7	TGCAGTGCTAGAGATACTAGCGGGACCTACGAGCAGTACTTC	CSARDTSGTYEQYF
TRBV20-1	TRBD2	many	TRBJ2-1	TGCAGTGCTAGAGATCAGCGGGAGGCCGCAGAGAAGGATGAGCAGTTCTTC	CSARDQREAAEKDEQFF
TRBV6-5	-	many	TRBJ1-2	TGTGCCAGCAGTTCCGGACCGGGGGGCTACACCTTC	CASSSGPGGYTF
TRBV6-2/TRBV6-3	-	-	TRBJ2-1	TGTGCCAGCAGTTACTCGGATGAGCAGTTCTTC	CASSYSDEQFF
TRBV5-1	-	-	TRBJ1-2	TGCGCCAGCAGGGATTCGGACAGAGCCAGTCCTAACTATGGCTACACCTTC	CASRDSDRASPNYGYTF
TRBV6-1	TRBD1	many	TRBJ1-1	TGTGCCAGCAGGGACAGGGGGAACACTGAAGCTTTCTTT	CASRDRGNTEAFF
TRBV7-2	-	many	TRBJ1-5	TGTGCCAGCAGCTTAAACCAAAATAGCAATCAGCCCCAGCATTTT	CASSLNQNSNQPQHF
TRBV7-9	TRBD1	many	TRBJ2-7	TGTGCCAGCAGCTACCGGGACAGGGGCGAGCAGTACTTC	CASSYRDRGEQYF
TRBV9	-	few	TRBJ2-1	TGTGCCAGCAGCGTAGAAGGGGGGCTACTCAATGAGCAGTTCTTC	CASSVEGGLLNEQFF
TRBV7-8	-	many	TRBJ2-2	TGTGCCAGCAGCTTGCGGACTTCTCCCGGGGAGCTGTTTTTT	CASSLRTSPGELFF